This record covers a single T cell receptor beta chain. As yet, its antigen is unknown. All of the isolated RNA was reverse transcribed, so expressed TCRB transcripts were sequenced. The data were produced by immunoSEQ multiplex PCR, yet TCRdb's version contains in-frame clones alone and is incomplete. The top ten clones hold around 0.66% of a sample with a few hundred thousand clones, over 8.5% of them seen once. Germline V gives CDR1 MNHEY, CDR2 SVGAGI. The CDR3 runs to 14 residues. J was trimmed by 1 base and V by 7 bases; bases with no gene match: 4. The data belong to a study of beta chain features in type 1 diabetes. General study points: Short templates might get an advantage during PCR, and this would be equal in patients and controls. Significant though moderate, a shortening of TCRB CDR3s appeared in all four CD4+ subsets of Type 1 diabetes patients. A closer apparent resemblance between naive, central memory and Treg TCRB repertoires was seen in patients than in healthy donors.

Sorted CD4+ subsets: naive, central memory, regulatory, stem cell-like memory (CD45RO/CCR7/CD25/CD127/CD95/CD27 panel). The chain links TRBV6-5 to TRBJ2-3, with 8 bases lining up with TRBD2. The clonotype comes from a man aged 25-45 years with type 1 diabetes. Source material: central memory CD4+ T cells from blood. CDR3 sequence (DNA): TGTGCCAGCACTCCGACTAGCGGCACAGATACGCAGTATTTT. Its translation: CASTPTSGTDTQYF.